The T cell receptor beta chain under discussion was sequenced for a study of OX40 agonist ivuxolimab in advanced cancers. About the research overall: Each dose-escalation patient presented with hepatocellular carcinoma, melanoma, renal cell or head and neck cancer.

The CDR3 sequence is 14 residues long. Germline-derived CDR1 and CDR2 are SGHNT and YYREEE (reference sequence). With 2 bases removed from V and 4 bases from J, the gap between germline ends came to 10 bases. Study-level findings and limits: Dose levels from 0.1 to 3.0 mg/kg saw CD4+ and CD8+ blood T cells expand clonally by week 6. Normalized T-cell clonal expansion was also low in some nonresponders.

Sequencing was performed with immunoSEQ multiplex PCR; in TCRdb, only in-frame clones are kept and a portion is missing. Of 26,000 or so clones in the sample, around nine tenths were seen once. As to this clone: Its specificity is not known.

Sequences were derived from CD4+ or CD8+ T cells sorted from blood, sampled in a trial of the OX40 agonist ivuxolimab. The chain recombines TRBV5-4 with TRBJ1-3; D is uncertain. This sequence was found in an adult with an advanced solid tumor such as melanoma, head and neck, liver or kidney cancer. As DNA, the CDR3 is TGTGCCAGCAGCTTAGGAGCGGCCGGAAACACCATATATTTT. The encoded protein is CASSLGAAGNTIYF.